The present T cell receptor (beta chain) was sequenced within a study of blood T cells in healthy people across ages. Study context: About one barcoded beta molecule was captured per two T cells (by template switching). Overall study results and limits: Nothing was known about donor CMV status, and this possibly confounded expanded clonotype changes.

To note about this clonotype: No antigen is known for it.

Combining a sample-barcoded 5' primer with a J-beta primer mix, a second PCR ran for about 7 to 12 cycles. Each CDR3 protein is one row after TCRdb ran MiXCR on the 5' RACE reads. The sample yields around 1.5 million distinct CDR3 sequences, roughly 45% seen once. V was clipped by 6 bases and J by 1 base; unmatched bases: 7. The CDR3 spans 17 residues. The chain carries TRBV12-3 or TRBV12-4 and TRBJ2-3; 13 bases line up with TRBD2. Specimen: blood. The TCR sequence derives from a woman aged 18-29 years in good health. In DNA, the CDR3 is TGTGCCAGCAGCAGTACTAGCGGGAGGGCCGGCACAGATACGCAGTATTTT. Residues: CASSSTSGRAGTDTQYF.